Below, one T cell receptor (beta chain) is given with its context. Trimming at V came to 6 bases and at J to 0 bases, leaving 5 bases not matched to a gene. Germline V lookup: CDR1 MNHEY, CDR2 SVGAGI. The CDR3 is 14 amino acids. The sample belongs to a study of blood T cell repertoires in COVID-19. Study as a whole: The study drew acute and convalescent COVID-19 samples from the United States, Italy and Spain. The cDNA or gDNA used as material had been derived from T cells, B-cell-depleted T cells, or PBMCs.

Original handling: The authors estimated nucleated cell counts from reference gene primer amplification. Assay used: immunoSEQ multiplex PCR; TCRdb lists only in-frame clones, some missing. D and trimming were read from the DNA, whereas the V and J calls and clone size are those reported in that table. The table has some 150,000 clones, roughly 87% seen once. This clonotype originated in a woman aged 50 to 60 with acute or convalescent COVID-19. Sample: peripheral blood. The gene calls are TRBV6-5 and TRBJ2-7, with 7 bases fitting TRBD2. The CDR3 sequence is CASRERGSSYEQYF. CDR3 sequence (DNA): TGTGCCAGCAGGGAGCGGGGATCCTCCTACGAGCAGTACTTC.